This T cell receptor beta chain was sequenced for a study of blood T cells in healthy people across ages. The authors ran a second PCR of about 6 to 11 cycles using a sample-barcoded 5' primer and a J-beta primer mix. Each sample yielded at least 2.5 million CDR3-containing paired-end reads. One entry per CDR3 protein results from TCRdb running MiXCR on the 5' RACE reads. This sample has 1.5 million to 1.8 million distinct CDR3 sequences, with under 55% found just once. This CDR3 comprises 14 residues. The V end was cut by 5 bases, the J end by 4 bases, with 15 bases between. Germline lookup yields CDR1 SQVTM and CDR2 ANQGSEA. There are a few counts of this clonotype.

This TCR came from a woman aged 18-30 years in good health. Sample: blood. The V and J genes are TRBV29-1 and TRBJ1-5; D perhaps matches TRBD1 (5 bases). The CDR3 DNA reads as TGCAGCGTTACTGTGGGGGGGTTGAATCAGCCCCAGCATTTT. Its translation is CSVTVGGLNQPQHF.